The T cell receptor beta chain under discussion was sequenced for a study of Graves' ophthalmopathy and Graves' hyperthyroidism. Study at large: Peripheral blood was gathered at first diagnosis, ahead of any treatment whatsoever.

Overall study results and limits: In separating ophthalmopathy from stable hyperthyroidism, a 13-signature model achieved 85% to 90% sensitivity and around 80% specificity.

This clonotype showed up many times. As yet, its antigen is unknown. V was shortened by 0 bases and J by 3 bases, with 11 bases between the two germline ends. This CDR3 spans 15 amino acids. Germline CDR1 reads MNHEY; CDR2 reads SVGAGI. Amplification targeted the TCR beta CDR3 regions, with RNA transcripts as the source material. The library came from an HTBI-primed first-round RT-PCR and a second-round multiplex PCR. TCRdb re-called the multiplex PCR reads with MiXCR, one entry per CDR3 protein. The sample consists of 620,000 or so distinct CDR3 sequences, about a fifth of them appearing once. The clonotype comes from a woman aged 18-29 years with stable Graves' hyperthyroidism. Some clones in this sample may be carry-over from other donors' samples. This sequence joins TRBV6-5 and TRBJ1-2; TRBD1 might be the D (5 bases). Sequenced sample: peripheral blood. The CDR3 DNA reads TGTGCCAGCAGTTACTCGGGGACGGACTACTATGGCTACACCTTC. It is translated as CASSYSGTDYYGYTF.